This entry lists 6 T cell receptor beta chains sequenced from one sample in a study of vaccination effects on CD4 cells after COVID-19. No cognate antigen is known for these TCRs. Once cultured for approximately ten days, the cells underwent separation to obtain CD4+ T cells. Participants were given two doses of BNT162b2 or mRNA-1273 vaccine. Assay used: immunoSEQ multiplex PCR; TCRdb lists only in-frame clones, some missing. In the table there are tens of thousands of clones, about 74% of which are singletons. Material: CD4+ T cells from PBMCs cultured without peptide, obtained after COVID-19 vaccination. The receptor set was obtained from a human donor who received a COVID-19 vaccine.

The rearrangement uses TRBV11-3 and TRBJ2-3; D remains ambiguous. Trimming stripped 4 bases from V and 2 bases from J, with 19 bases between. Germline loops: CDR1 SGHNT, CDR2 YENEEA. The CDR3 runs to 17 residues. CDR3 sequence (DNA): TGTGCCAGCAGCTCCCCCTCGGGCAATAACCTCACAGATACGCAGTATTTT. Translation gives CASSSPSGNNLTDTQYF.

The chain links TRBV3-1 (or the pseudogene TRBV3-2) to TRBJ2-3; D unclear. The CDR3 contains 19 residues. The V end was cut by 4 bases, the J end by 2 bases, with 25 bases between. Germline V gene data show CDR1 as LGHDT and CDR2 as YNNKEL (reference sequence). CDR3 amino acids: CASSPQVSAVAYLTDTQYF. CDR3 in DNA: TGTGCCAGCAGCCCCCAAGTATCGGCAGTGGCTTACCTCACAGATACGCAGTATTTT.

V and J are TRBV7-2 and TRBJ1-3; the D is unclear. The germline V and J ends were trimmed by 2 bases and 2 bases, with 10 bases remaining between them. The CDR3 has 15 residues. Germline values: CDR1 SGHTA, CDR2 FQGNSA. Here the CDR3 DNA reads TGTGCCAGCAGCTTAAACCCCGCGCCTGGAAACACCATATATTTT. This gives the protein CASSLNPAPGNTIYF.

This chain joins TRBV3-1 (or the pseudogene TRBV3-2) and TRBJ1-2, with 7 bases that match TRBD1. Trimming removed 1 base from V and 2 bases from J; junction bases left unmatched: 10. Germline CDR1 LGHDT, CDR2 YNNKEL (reference sequence). This CDR3 spans 17 amino acids. The CDR3 spells CASSQVGRDSENYGYTF. CDR3 sequence (DNA): TGTGCCAGCAGCCAAGTAGGGCGGGACAGCGAGAACTATGGCTACACCTTC.

The V call is TRBV5-5, the J call TRBJ2-7; 7 bases are shared with TRBD1. Germline V CDR1 and CDR2: SGHKS, YYEKEE (reference sequence). V shed 2 bases and J 4 bases; nucleotides not matched to a gene: 9. The CDR3 length is 15 residues. As DNA, the CDR3 is TGTGCCAGCAGCTTAGAACAGGGGATCTATTACGAGCAGTACGTC. It yields the protein CASSLEQGIYYEQYV.

The chain couples TRBV9 to TRBJ2-2; TRBD1 matches at 9 bases. The CDR3 covers 15 residues. J lost 5 bases, V lost 3 bases, and 5 bases had no gene match. Germline V gene lookup returns CDR1 SGDLS and CDR2 YYNGEE. This CDR3 is CASSAGQGKTGELFF. The DNA for the CDR3 is TGTGCCAGCAGCGCGGGACAGGGTAAAACCGGGGAGCTGTTTTTT.